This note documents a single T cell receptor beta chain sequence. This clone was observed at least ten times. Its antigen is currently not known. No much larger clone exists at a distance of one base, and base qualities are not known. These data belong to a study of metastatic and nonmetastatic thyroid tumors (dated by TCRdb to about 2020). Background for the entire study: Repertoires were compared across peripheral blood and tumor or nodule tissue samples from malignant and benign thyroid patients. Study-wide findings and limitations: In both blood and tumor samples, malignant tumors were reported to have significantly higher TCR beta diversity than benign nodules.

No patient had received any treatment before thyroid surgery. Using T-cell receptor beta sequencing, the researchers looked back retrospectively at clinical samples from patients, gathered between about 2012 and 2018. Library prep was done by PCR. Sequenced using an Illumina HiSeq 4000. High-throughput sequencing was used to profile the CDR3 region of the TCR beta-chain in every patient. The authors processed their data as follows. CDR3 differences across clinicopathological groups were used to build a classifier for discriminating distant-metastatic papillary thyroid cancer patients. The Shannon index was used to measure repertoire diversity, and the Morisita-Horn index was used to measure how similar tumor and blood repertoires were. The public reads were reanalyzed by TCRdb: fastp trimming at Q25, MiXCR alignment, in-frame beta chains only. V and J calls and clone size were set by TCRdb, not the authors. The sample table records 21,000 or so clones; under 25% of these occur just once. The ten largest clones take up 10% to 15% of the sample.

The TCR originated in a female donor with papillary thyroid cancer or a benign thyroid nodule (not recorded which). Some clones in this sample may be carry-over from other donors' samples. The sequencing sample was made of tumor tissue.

CDR3 loop: CAITGGAVDSPLHF. The DNA reads TGTGCCATCACGGGGGGCGCCGTTGATTCACCCCTCCACTTT. The chain is encoded by TRBV10-3 joined to TRBJ1-6, and TRBD1 may be the D gene, going by 6 matching bases. Via the germline V gene, CDR1 is ENHRY and CDR2 SYGVKD. Between the V and J ends, shortened by 7 bases and 8 bases respectively, the junction contains 15 bases. Reading from cysteine to phenylalanine, the CDR3 counts 14 amino acids. The only DNA kept is the CDR3, 42 bases in frame from the first base.